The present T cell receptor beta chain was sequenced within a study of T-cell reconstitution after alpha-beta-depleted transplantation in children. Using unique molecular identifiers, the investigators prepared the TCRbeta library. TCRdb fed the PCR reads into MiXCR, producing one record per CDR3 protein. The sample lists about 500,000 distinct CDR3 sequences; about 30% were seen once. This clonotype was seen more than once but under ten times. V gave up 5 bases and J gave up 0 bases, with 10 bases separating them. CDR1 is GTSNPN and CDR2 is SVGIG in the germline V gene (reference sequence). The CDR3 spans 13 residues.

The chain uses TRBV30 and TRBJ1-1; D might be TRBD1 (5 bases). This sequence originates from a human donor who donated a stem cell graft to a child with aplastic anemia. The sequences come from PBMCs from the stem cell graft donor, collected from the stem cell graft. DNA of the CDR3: TGTGCCTGGTCTTTGACAGTGAACACTGAAGCTTTCTTT. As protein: CAWSLTVNTEAFF.